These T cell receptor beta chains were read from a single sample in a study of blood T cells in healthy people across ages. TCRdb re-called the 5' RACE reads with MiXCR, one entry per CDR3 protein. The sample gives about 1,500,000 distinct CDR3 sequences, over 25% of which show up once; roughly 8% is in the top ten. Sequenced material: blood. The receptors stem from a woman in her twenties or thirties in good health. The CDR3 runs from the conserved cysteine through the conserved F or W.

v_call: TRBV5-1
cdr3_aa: CASSLGQDYNEQFF

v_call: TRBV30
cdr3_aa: CAWSRDRVGYTF

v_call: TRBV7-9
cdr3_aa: CASSLWETVGKTQYF

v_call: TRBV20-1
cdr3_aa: CSASKGDTQYF

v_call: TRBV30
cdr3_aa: CAWHKTEYTEAFF

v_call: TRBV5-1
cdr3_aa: CASGYQDLTDTQYF

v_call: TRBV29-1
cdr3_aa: CSVEEGDGANVLTF

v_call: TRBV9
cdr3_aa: CASSVGPSYGGGYTF

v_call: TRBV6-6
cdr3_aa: CASYPGTGKDQPQHF

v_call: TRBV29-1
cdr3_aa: CSVPGLAGGSHEQFF

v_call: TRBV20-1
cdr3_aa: CIARVGRPGYGYTF

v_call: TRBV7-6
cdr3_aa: CASSARDRYEQYF

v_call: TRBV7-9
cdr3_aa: CASSFILTTGRINEKLFF

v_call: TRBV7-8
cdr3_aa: CASGRTGPSYEQYF

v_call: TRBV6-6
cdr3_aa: CASSYSSSSTDTQYF

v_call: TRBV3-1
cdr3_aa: CASTRSRETQYF

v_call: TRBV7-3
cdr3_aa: CASSLMGGTAQETQYF

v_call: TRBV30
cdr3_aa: CAWSRRRDFIYQETQYF

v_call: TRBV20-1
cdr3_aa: CSAYSGQPDNQPQHF

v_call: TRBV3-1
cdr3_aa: CASSLGGSGVKFF

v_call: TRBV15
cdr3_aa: CATSIAGGFTDTQYF

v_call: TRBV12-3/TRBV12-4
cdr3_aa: CASRRTGGEKLFF

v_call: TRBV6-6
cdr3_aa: CASAEVGNEKFF

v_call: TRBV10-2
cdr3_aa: CASSEFNAYEQYF

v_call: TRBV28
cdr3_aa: CASSPYRVNEQFF

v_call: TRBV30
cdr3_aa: CAFDRGTGNTIYF

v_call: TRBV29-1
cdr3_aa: CSVRQRSTQYF

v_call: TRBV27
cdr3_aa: CASSSAGTGSNQPQHF

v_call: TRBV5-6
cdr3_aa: CASSPGAREKTQYF

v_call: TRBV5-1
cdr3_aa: CASSSWTSDEQYF

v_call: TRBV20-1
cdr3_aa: CSARAGLARTDTQYF

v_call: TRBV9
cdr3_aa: CASSVMGSGDYNEQFF

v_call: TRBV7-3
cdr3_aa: CASSLMAGTSGEHEQFF

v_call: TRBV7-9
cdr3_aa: CASSGRGGVEKLFF

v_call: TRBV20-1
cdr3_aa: CSATMRRGEQYF

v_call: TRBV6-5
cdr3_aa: CTSSGLLGSYEQFF

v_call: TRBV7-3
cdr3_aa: CASSLSSGAYEQYF

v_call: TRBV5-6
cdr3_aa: CASSLGLELSAYNEQFF

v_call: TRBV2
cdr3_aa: CASSDSGTGGYGYTF

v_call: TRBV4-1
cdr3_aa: CASSQDSQARYYAGANYEQYF

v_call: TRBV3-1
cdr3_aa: CASSQELVTEAFF

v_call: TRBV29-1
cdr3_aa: CSVARTGENTEAFF

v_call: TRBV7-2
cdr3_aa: CASSLTVVTSGRSGELFF

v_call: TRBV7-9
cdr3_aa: CATETQGQGLQPQHF

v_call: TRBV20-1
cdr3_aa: CSARGRTGGNEQFF

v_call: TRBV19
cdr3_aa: CARESGTTREQYF

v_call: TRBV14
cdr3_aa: CASSPGGRTSNEQYF

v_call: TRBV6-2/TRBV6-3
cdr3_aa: CASTIRPYNEQFF

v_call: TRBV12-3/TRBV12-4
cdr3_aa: CASSSAGGGRGTQYF

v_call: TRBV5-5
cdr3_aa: CASSLITSGGLNEQFF